This entry features one T cell receptor beta chain sequence. As yet, its antigen is unknown. The CDR3 has 15 amino acids. Per the germline V gene, CDR1 is MNHEY and CDR2 is SVGAGI. V was pared by 6 bases and J by 7 bases, with 19 bases between. The record originates from a study of TIL therapy for anti-PD-1-resistant metastatic lung cancer. Study background: Four tumors were EGFR-mutant and two were ALK-rearranged.

The time point: pre-treatment sample, taken before nivolumab and TIL therapy. Pleural nodules or supraclavicular lymph nodes made up most of the excised metastases sampled. Adults with stage 4 NSCLC were enrolled in a phase I trial. This was the immunoSEQ v3 assay. Assay used: immunoSEQ multiplex PCR; TCRdb lists only in-frame clones, some missing. The sample yields more than 9,000 clones, roughly 58% seen once. Study outcomes and limitations: Many TIL product clones were absent from baseline tumor, suggesting clonal contraction. TIL cultures after expansion showed higher clonality and lower diversity than baseline tumor (median about 5.6% vs 31%).

The sequence was collected from a person between 25 and 80 years old with non-small cell lung cancer. The sequences come from tumor tissue, collected at baseline. V gene TRBV6-5 combines with J gene TRBJ1-3, with D possibly TRBD1 on 5 matching bases. Here the CDR3 DNA reads TGTGCCAGCAGCCCCGTCCGGGGGGTACTTAACACCATATATTTT. Amino acids: CASSPVRGVLNTIYF.